This T cell receptor beta chain derives from a study of cytomegalovirus exposure and HLA in healthy donors. Overall study results and limits: Within a later analysis, the majority of CMV-associated TCR beta chains appeared HLA-restricted.

A note on this clone: The antigen is unknown.

The study ran its PCR with 60 Vbeta and 13 Jbeta primers. Generated by immunoSEQ multiplex PCR, the TCRdb table keeps only in-frame clones and is missing some. The sample consists of around 150,000 clones, over 60% of them appearing once. Trimming pared 0 bases from V and 6 bases from J, leaving 11 bases between. The CDR3 totals 14 residues. The germline V gene has CDR1 LNHDA and CDR2 SQIVND (reference sequence). Each donor was healthy, and each was a bone marrow donor. This TCR was sampled from a man aged 30 to 39 in good health and CMV-seronegative. The genes are TRBV19 and TRBJ1-2; D gene uncertain. The sequenced sample was PBMCs. CDR3 DNA sequence: TGTGCCAGTAGTATAGATCTATTCGGGGATGGCTACACCTTC. Translating gives CASSIDLFGDGYTF.